This entry lists 21 T cell receptor beta chains sequenced from one sample in a study of blood T cell repertoires in COVID-19. Measured with immunoSEQ multiplex PCR; TCRdb has only the in-frame clones, and not every one. Here the sample spans roughly 75,000 clones, 75% to 95% being singletons. The sequencing input was peripheral blood. These receptors all come from a human donor in a cohort sampled during active COVID-19.

The V and J genes are TRBV19 and TRBJ1-1, with D unclear. Germline V gene lookup returns CDR1 LNHDA and CDR2 SQIVND (reference sequence). Trimming stripped 3 bases from V and 1 base from J, with 15 bases between. This CDR3 spans 16 amino acids. CDR3 bases: TGTGCCAGTAGTATGCCCCGTGGACTGGGGAACACTGAAGCTTTCTTT. Translating it yields CASSMPRGLGNTEAFF.

The chain couples TRBV28 to TRBJ1-3, with 10 bases aligning to TRBD1. The V gene end was trimmed by 0 bases and the J gene end by 2 bases; junction bases not matched to a gene: 7. This CDR3 contains 18 residues. Germline V gene lookup returns CDR1 MDHEN and CDR2 SYDVKM. The CDR3 DNA follows: TGTGCCAGCAGTTTATGGGGACAGGGGTTATCCACTGGAAACACCATATATTTT. Its translation is CASSLWGQGLSTGNTIYF.

The chain is built from TRBV30 and TRBJ2-3, with 7 positions matching TRBD2. This CDR3 has 13 residues. V lost 4 bases to trimming and J lost 1 base; unmatched junction nucleotides: 2. Germline V gene sequence: CDR1 GTSNPN, CDR2 SVGIG (reference sequence). The chain's CDR3 is CAWTSGGTDTQYF. In DNA form, the CDR3 reads TGTGCCTGGACGAGCGGGGGCACAGATACGCAGTATTTT.

The V and J genes are TRBV27 and TRBJ2-3; no definite D call. The CDR3 is 16 residues long. CDR1 and CDR2 (germline): MNHEY, SMNVEV (reference sequence). V shed 5 bases and J shed 2 bases, with 17 bases lying between them. The chain's CDR3 is CASSLGPAGSTDTQYF. The CDR3 DNA reads as TGTGCCAGCAGTCTTGGCCCTGCTGGCTCCACAGATACGCAGTATTTT.

The genes are TRBV15 and TRBJ1-5; 7 bases agree with TRBD1. CDR1 is LNHNV, CDR2 YYDKDF, per germline (reference sequence). CDR3 size: 15 residues. V lost 4 bases, J lost 3 bases, and 6 bases stayed unmatched. The CDR3 DNA follows: TGTGCCACCAGCATCACAGGGGCCTTCAATCAGCCCCAGCATTTT. Amino acids: CATSITGAFNQPQHF.

This chain joins TRBV19 and TRBJ2-1; D perhaps matches TRBD1 (7 bases). From germline, CDR1 is LNHDA and CDR2 SQIVND (reference sequence). Deletions cut 8 bases from V and 7 bases from J, with 18 bases between. There are 14 residues in the CDR3. The DNA of the CDR3 is TGTGCCAGTGCACATCAGGGGGGAAGGAATGAGCAGTTCTTC. This translates into CASAHQGGRNEQFF.

The V gene is TRBV5-1, the J gene TRBJ2-3, with 9 bases matching TRBD1. Germline trimming cut 4 bases from V and 0 bases from J; bases unmatched to any gene: 12. This CDR3 is 18 amino acids long. Germline loops: CDR1 SGHRS, CDR2 YFSETQ. CDR3 in amino acids: CASSPRGQGGPSTDTQYF. The CDR3 DNA reads as TGCGCCAGCAGCCCGCGGGGACAGGGAGGCCCTAGCACAGATACGCAGTATTTT. Drawing the rest from reference TRBV5-1 and TRBJ2-3, the complete variable domain is KAGVTQTPRYLIKTRGQQVTLSCSPISGHRSVSWYQQTPGQGLQFLFEYFSETQRNKGNFPGRFSGRQFSNSRSEMNVSTLELGDSALYLCASSPRGQGGPSTDTQYFGPGTRLTVL.

V usage is TRBV4-3 and J usage is TRBJ2-7; 8 bases match TRBD1. V was pared by 1 base and J by 3 bases, with 5 bases of the junction left unmatched. The CDR3 is 15 residues long. From germline, CDR1 is LGHNA and CDR2 YSLEER. The DNA for the CDR3 is TGCGCCAGCAGCCAAGTATTGGACAGGGTCTACGAGCAGTACTTC. This encodes CASSQVLDRVYEQYF.

This rearrangement joins TRBV7-9 to TRBJ2-7; TRBD1 agrees at 8 bases. The CDR3 covers 14 residues. Trimming cost V 5 bases and J 3 bases; bases outside gene matches: 6. In germline, CDR1 is SEHNR, CDR2 FQNEAQ (reference sequence). The DNA of the CDR3 is TGTGCCAGCAGCGGAACCGGGACAGGCTACGAGCAGTACTTC. Amino acid sequence: CASSGTGTGYEQYF.

This chain uses TRBV2 with TRBJ1-1, with D maybe TRBD1 (5 bases). The CDR3 is 15 amino acids. Deletions cut 4 bases from V and 4 bases from J, with 16 bases between. Germline-derived CDR1 and CDR2 are SNHLY and FYNNEI. The chain's CDR3 is CASSGSGRVGTEAFF. CDR3 in DNA: TGTGCCAGCAGTGGGTCCGGCAGGGTTGGCACTGAAGCTTTCTTT.

The rearrangement joins TRBV27 to TRBJ1-5; 7 positions match TRBD1. Trimming cost V 3 bases and J 5 bases; bases outside gene matches: 4. This CDR3 has 14 amino acids. The V gene's germline CDR1 is MNHEY and CDR2 SMNVEV (reference sequence). CDR3 residues: CASSLFTGDQPQHF. For the CDR3, the DNA is TGTGCCAGCAGTTTGTTCACAGGGGATCAGCCCCAGCATTTT.

The chain couples TRBV6-5 to TRBJ1-4; possibly TRBD1 for D (5 bases). This CDR3 comprises 12 residues. CDR1 is MNHEY, CDR2 SVGAGI, per germline. The V end lost 6 bases, the J end lost 7 bases, and 9 bases lay between the germline ends. The DNA of the CDR3 is TGTGCCAGCAGAAGGGGTGGTGAAAAACTGTTTTTT. Protein sequence: CASRRGGEKLFF.

This clone appeared a single time. This chain joins TRBV6-2 or TRBV6-3 and TRBJ2-4; 9 nucleotides align to TRBD2. This CDR3 region has 15 residues. J lost 13 bases, V lost 4 bases, and 14 bases had no gene match. The V gene's germline CDR1 is MNHEY and CDR2 SVGEGT. This CDR3 reads CASSSLLAGGPQQYF. CDR3 DNA sequence: TGTGCCAGCAGTTCTCTTTTGGCGGGGGGGCCACAGCAGTACTTC.

The chain uses TRBV6-2 or TRBV6-3 and TRBJ2-1; TRBD2 agrees at 8 bases. V was pared by 2 bases and J by 5 bases, with 2 bases of the junction left unmatched. Germline V gene sequence: CDR1 MNHEY, CDR2 SVGEGT. The CDR3 sequence is 14 residues long. In DNA form, the CDR3 reads TGTGCCAGCAGTTACGGGACTAGTCACAATGAGCAGTTCTTC. Translating gives CASSYGTSHNEQFF.

In DNA, the CDR3 is TGTGCCAGCAGCCCACGGACTAGCGGGCGCACCGGGGAGCTGTTTTTT. This translates into CASSPRTSGRTGELFF. The chain employs TRBV11-1 and TRBJ2-2, with 11 bases fitting TRBD2. Germline CDR1 SGHAT, CDR2 FQDESV (reference sequence). V was clipped by 5 bases and J by 4 bases; unmatched bases: 6. This CDR3 is 16 amino acids long.

The chain combines TRBV5-6 with TRBJ2-7; the match to TRBD1 covers 7 bases. This CDR3 region has 14 residues. Germline V gene data show CDR1 as SGHDT and CDR2 as YYEEEE. After removal of 0 bases from V and 3 bases from J, the junction contained 3 bases not matched to a gene. The CDR3 sequence: CASSLDRGNYEQYF. For the CDR3, the DNA is TGTGCCAGCAGCTTGGACAGGGGAAACTACGAGCAGTACTTC.

J is TRBJ1-2 and V is TRBV9, with D possibly TRBD1 on 5 matching bases. CDR1 is SGDLS, CDR2 YYNGEE, per germline. The V gene lost 2 bases and the J gene lost 7 bases, with 18 bases spanning the gap. The CDR3 has 15 residues. The CDR3 here is CASSVAGGTKSGYTF. For the CDR3, the DNA is TGTGCCAGCAGCGTTGCAGGAGGGACCAAAAGTGGCTACACCTTC. The entire variable domain, with the rest obtained from reference TRBV9 and TRBJ1-2, is as follows: DSGVTQTPKHLITATGQRVTLRCSPRSGDLSVYWYQQSLDQGLQFLIQYYNGEERAKGNILERFSAQQFPDLHSELNLSSLELGDSALYFCASSVAGGTKSGYTFGSGTRLTVV.

The chain has TRBV28 and TRBJ1-5, with unresolved D. The CDR3 is 14 residues long. CDR1 and CDR2 (germline): MDHEN, SYDVKM. Trimming took off 3 bases at V and 0 bases at J, with 6 bases between the two ends. The CDR3 sequence: CASSLRVSNQPQHF. In DNA, the CDR3 is TGTGCCAGCAGTTTGAGGGTTAGCAATCAGCCCCAGCATTTT.

The chain has TRBV5-6 and TRBJ1-1; 7 bases are shared with TRBD1. J lost 3 bases, V lost 2 bases, and 7 bases had no gene match. From germline, CDR1 is SGHDT and CDR2 YYEEEE. CDR3 length equals 15 residues. This CDR3 reads CASSFGTVGHTEAFF. The CDR3 region has the DNA TGTGCCAGCAGCTTTGGGACAGTAGGGCACACTGAAGCTTTCTTT.

The chain combines TRBV5-1 with TRBJ2-7; D may be TRBD1 (6 bases). Trimming left V 4 bases short and J 3 bases short, with 11 bases between. Germline V CDR1 and CDR2: SGHRS, YFSETQ. The CDR3 is 13 residues long. CDR3 protein: CASSTGMGYEQYF. The CDR3 DNA sequence: TGCGCCAGCAGCACAGGGATGGGCTACGAGCAGTACTTC.

This rearrangement joins TRBV21-1 to TRBJ1-4; the table calls TRBD1, which could not be checked here. TRBV21-1 represents a pseudogene. This CDR3 comprises 17 residues. In nucleotides, the CDR3 is TGTGCCAGCAGCAGACAGGCTAGGGGGACCTTCCTCTTTGGACGTGTTTTT. Translation: CASSRQARGTFLFGRVF.